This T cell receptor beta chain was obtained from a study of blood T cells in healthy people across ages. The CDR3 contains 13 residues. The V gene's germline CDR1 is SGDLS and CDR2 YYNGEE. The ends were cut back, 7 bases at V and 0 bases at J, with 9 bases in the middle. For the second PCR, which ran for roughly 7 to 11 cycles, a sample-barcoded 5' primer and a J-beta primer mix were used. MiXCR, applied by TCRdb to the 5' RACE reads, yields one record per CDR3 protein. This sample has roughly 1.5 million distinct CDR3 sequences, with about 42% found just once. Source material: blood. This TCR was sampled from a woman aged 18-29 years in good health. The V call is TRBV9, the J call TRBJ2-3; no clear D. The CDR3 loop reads CASEPPSTDTQYF. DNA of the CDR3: TGTGCCAGCGAGCCCCCCAGCACAGATACGCAGTATTTT. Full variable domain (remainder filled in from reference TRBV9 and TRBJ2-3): DSGVTQTPKHLITATGQRVTLRCSPRSGDLSVYWYQQSLDQGLQFLIQYYNGEERAKGNILERFSAQQFPDLHSELNLSSLELGDSALYFCASEPPSTDTQYFGPGTRLTVL.